What follows is one TCR beta chain and its context. What it recognizes is unknown. TCRdb keeps only in-frame clones here, not all; method: immunoSEQ multiplex PCR. The sample has more than 130,000 clones, around nine tenths seen once. The data originate from a study of T cell responses to AZD1222 COVID-19 vaccine. At the level of the study: Some second doses came at about 4 weeks and others at about 12 weeks; these were pooled. Overall study results and limits: Targets within unmutated variant regions were reportedly found for nearly half of spike-specific TCRs. Spike-spanning, vaccine-associated CD4 TCRs were dominant at 160-218 and 743-854. A mostly white British donor set with more females was recruited, and clonal diversity was possibly underestimated.

V lost 5 bases and J lost 5, with 10 bases in between. This CDR3 has 14 amino acids. Germline V lookup: CDR1 SNHLY, CDR2 FYNNEI. The TCR comes from an adult in good health. The starting material was peripheral blood, obtained on day 0 of AZD1222 vaccination. The chain uses TRBV2 and TRBJ1-6; weak D call: TRBD1 (5 bases). The CDR3: CASSSGRNNSPLHF. The CDR3 nucleotides read TGTGCCAGCAGTTCGGGACGGAATAATTCACCCCTCCACTTT. Full variable domain (missing parts from reference TRBV2 and TRBJ1-6): EPEVTQTPSHQVTQMGQEVILRCVPISNHLYFYWYRQILGQKVEFLVSFYNNEISEKSEIFDDQFSVERPDGSNFTLKIRSTKLEDSAMYFCASSSGRNNSPLHFGNGTRLTVT.